This T cell receptor beta chain was identified during a study of cytomegalovirus exposure and HLA in healthy donors (dated by TCRdb to the late 2010s). In the study overall: According to a later analysis, the 100 to 150 validation repertoires were produced on the same platform as the roughly 600 repertoires of the first cohort. The study aimed to test whether signatures of past pathogen exposure could be identified by cataloging public T cell receptors. In addition to the first cohort of 500 to 850 subjects, a separate validation cohort of 100 to 150 different subjects was used. The study combined high-throughput TCR immunosequencing, statistical association of individual TCRs with disease status, and machine learning to predict cytomegalovirus infection status. Study-level results and caveats: Cytomegalovirus status was reported to be diagnosed by the classifier with high specificity and sensitivity in both the original and validation cohorts. The validation cohort had no HLA typing available for a later analysis, so co-occurrence within that cohort was assessed over all 130 or so repertoires. A few of the identified cytomegalovirus-associated TCR beta chains were confirmed in vitro to be specific for cytomegalovirus antigens. Most TCR sequences were observed very rarely across donors, whereas some public TCRs were present in many individuals. Subsequent analysis determined that TCRs grouped into clusters in the first cohort also showed a tendency toward co-occurrence across the roughly 110 validation repertoires, and approximately 94% of cluster scores exceeded 0. The authors suggested that the approach could potentially be extended to other disease states and immunological phenotypes. In the study, about 150 TCR beta chains were listed as associated with cytomegalovirus.

Receptors were amplified or captured by the immunoSEQ multiplex PCR assay. The original methods were these. A statistical classification framework was built to diagnose cytomegalovirus status from the catalog of TCR beta chain sequences. This is the immuneACCESS table as TCRdb keeps it, with only in-frame sequences that have V and J called. A part of the clones is gone; compared with another copy, unresolved V genes explain less than half, and the rest is unexplained. V, J and clone size derive from that table, while D and trimming were established from the DNA sequence. The sample table contains 250,000 to 300,000 clones; only one count was recorded for around 90% of them. The ten largest account for more than 0.35% of the sample. Counted from cysteine to phenylalanine, this CDR3 has 14 amino acids. Just the 42-base CDR3 DNA is kept, in frame starting at base 1. The germline V gene supplies CDR1 SGHTA and CDR2 FQGNSA. The junction shows trimming of 1 base on V and 10 bases on J, and the gene matches do not reach 5 bases of it.

Separate from the roughly 650-subject first cohort, the validation cohort of over 90 subjects was the group to which the donors belonged. This clone was counted once. Which antigen it targets is not known. Base qualities are not provided; no much larger clone lies one nucleotide away. In this chain, TRBV7-2 is recombined with TRBJ2-1, and TRBD2 aligns with 9 junction nucleotides. Source material: PBMCs. This receptor was taken from a woman under 30 in good health and CMV-seronegative. This receptor carries the CDR3 CASSLEGLAGEQFF. The sequenced DNA is TGTGCCAGCAGCTTAGAGGGACTAGCCGGGGAGCAGTTCTTC.